These 3 T cell receptor beta chains were all obtained from the same sample, sequenced in a study of a mutant IDH1 vaccine in newly diagnosed glioma. Measured with immunoSEQ multiplex PCR; TCRdb has only the in-frame clones, and not every one. This sample carries 25,000 to 35,000 clones, 80% of them seen once, and the ten largest clones take 8.2%. The antigens of these receptors remain unknown. The sample's time point: week 23, last vaccination. Vaccination used 300 ug of mutant IDH1 20-mer peptide per dose, with topical imiquimod. Sample: PBMCs, taken from a glioma patient whose treatment included an IDH1 peptide vaccine. Receptors were obtained from a woman in her late teens or twenties with glioma.

This clone was observed a few times. The V call is TRBV30, the J call TRBJ2-6, with unresolved D. Germline V gene sequence: CDR1 GTSNPN, CDR2 SVGIG (reference sequence). The CDR3 covers 13 residues. The V end was cut by 4 bases, the J end by 13 bases, with 17 bases between. The CDR3 spells CAWTYTVSQVLTF. CDR3 in DNA: TGTGCCTGGACGTACACCGTGAGCCAGGTCCTGACTTTC. Complete variable domain (other parts from reference TRBV30 and TRBJ2-6): SQTIHQWPATLVQPVGSPLSLECTVEGTSNPNLYWYRQAAGRGLQLLFYSVGIGQISSEVPQNLSASRPQDRQFILSSKKLLLSDSGFYLCAWTYTVSQVLTFGAGSRLTVL.

The chain carries TRBV7-2 and TRBJ2-1, with 7 positions matching TRBD2. The germline CDR1 and CDR2 sequences are SGHTA and FQGNSA. The CDR3 contains 15 residues. J lost 3 bases, V lost 2 bases, and 4 bases had no gene match. CDR3 DNA sequence: TGTGCCAGCAGCTTAACGACTAGCTTCTACAATGAGCAGTTCTTC. Its translation: CASSLTTSFYNEQFF.

This chain connects TRBV5-1 to TRBJ1-4, with D maybe TRBD1 (6 bases). The CDR3 has 15 amino acids. In germline, CDR1 is SGHRS, CDR2 YFSETQ. V shed 3 bases and J shed 8 bases, with 17 bases lying between them. CDR3 bases: TGCGCCAGCAGCTCCTTGGGGGCTCGAAGAGAAAAACTGTTTTTT. Amino acids: CASSSLGARREKLFF.